This entry lists 26 T cell receptor beta chains sequenced from one sample in a study of blood T cell repertoires in COVID-19. Repertoires were generated with immunoSEQ multiplex PCR, while TCRdb's copy carries only in-frame clones and drops some. The sample records some 130,000 clones, around nine tenths being singletons. Specimen: peripheral blood. These receptors all come from a woman in her 70s with COVID-19, enrolled during active disease.

CDR3 DNA sequence: TGTGCCAGTACCACCAGGCAGAAGGGGTCATATGGCTACACCTTC. It is translated as CASTTRQKGSYGYTF. V usage is TRBV19 and J usage is TRBJ1-2; D possibly corresponds to TRBD1 (5 bases). There are 15 residues in the CDR3. Germline V gives CDR1 LNHDA, CDR2 SQIVND (reference sequence). V was clipped by 7 bases and J by 5 bases, with 20 bases between them.

The J gene is TRBJ1-2, the V gene TRBV28, with TRBD1 as a possible D gene (5 bases). Trimming took 2 bases from V and 10 from J, leaving 17 bases between them. The CDR3 runs 14 residues. Germline CDR1 reads MDHEN; CDR2 reads SYDVKM. The CDR3, as DNA: TGTGCCAGCAGTTTAGGGCGAGACAGAGCCTACTACACCTTC. As protein: CASSLGRDRAYYTF.

The chain carries TRBV9 and TRBJ2-5; 10 bases align to TRBD1. Germline trimming cut 4 bases from V and 1 base from J; bases unmatched to any gene: 4. CDR3 size: 15 residues. Germline lookup yields CDR1 SGDLS and CDR2 YYNGEE. The CDR3 region is CASSSGQGVQETQYF. Here the CDR3 DNA reads TGTGCCAGCAGCAGCGGACAGGGGGTCCAAGAGACCCAGTACTTC.

The chain links TRBV2 to TRBJ2-5, with 12 bases aligning to TRBD2. The V gene end was trimmed by 2 bases and the J gene end by 2 bases; junction bases not matched to a gene: 6. Germline V gene sequence: CDR1 SNHLY, CDR2 FYNNEI. The CDR3 is 17 amino acids. The CDR3 region has the DNA TGTGCCAGCAGTGAACCCCGGACTAGCGGGGTTCAAGAGACCCAGTACTTC. As protein: CASSEPRTSGVQETQYF. The complete variable domain, with remaining parts taken from reference TRBV2 and TRBJ2-5, reads EPEVTQTPSHQVTQMGQEVILRCVPISNHLYFYWYRQILGQKVEFLVSFYNNEISEKSEIFDDQFSVERPDGSNFTLKIRSTKLEDSAMYFCASSEPRTSGVQETQYFGPGTRLLVL.

The chain couples TRBV7-6 to TRBJ1-2, with D perhaps matching TRBD1 (6 bases). Trimming took off 0 bases at V and 3 bases at J, with 11 bases between the two ends. The germline V gene has CDR1 SGHVS and CDR2 FNYEAQ. This CDR3 has 15 residues. This chain's CDR3 is CASSLAPGADYGYTF. CDR3 bases: TGTGCCAGCAGCTTAGCTCCAGGGGCGGACTATGGCTACACCTTC.

J is TRBJ2-7 and V is TRBV5-4; 7 bases are a match to TRBD2. The CDR3 totals 16 residues. CDR1 is SGHNT, CDR2 YYREEE, per germline (reference sequence). The junction had 11 bases not matched to a gene; V was cut back by 4 bases and J by 1 base. The CDR3 nucleotides read TGTGCCAGCAGCCCGGGGGGAGGAAAGAGATCCTACGAGCAGTACTTC. Protein product: CASSPGGGKRSYEQYF.

This sequence joins TRBV2 and TRBJ2-3; the match to TRBD2 covers 10 bases. CDR1 is SNHLY, CDR2 FYNNEI, per germline. The CDR3 extends over 17 amino acids. V gave up 6 bases and J gave up 3 bases; unmatched junction bases: 12. The CDR3 region is CASSLLAGARGTDTQYF. CDR3 sequence (DNA): TGTGCCAGCAGCCTGCTAGCGGGGGCCCGAGGAACAGATACGCAGTATTTT.

This clone has just one count. V and J are TRBV6-5 and TRBJ1-5; D perhaps matches TRBD1 (5 bases). V was cut by 4 bases and J by 1 base, with 8 bases left in between. The CDR3 runs to 14 residues. Germline V gives CDR1 MNHEY, CDR2 SVGAGI. The CDR3 bases are TGTGCCAGCAGTTCAGGGTTAAGCAATCAGCCCCAGCATTTT. It specifies CASSSGLSNQPQHF.

The chain employs TRBV18 and TRBJ2-5; D is undetermined. Germline loops: CDR1 KGHSH, CDR2 LQKENI. Between the trimmed V and J ends, which lost 0 bases and 0 bases, there was a span of 5 bases. The CDR3 has 14 residues. The CDR3 is CASSPPNHQETQYF. The CDR3 bases are TGTGCCAGCTCACCACCCAATCACCAAGAGACCCAGTACTTC.

This clone showed up just once. V and J are TRBV6-5 and TRBJ2-2; no clear D gene. Germline V gene data show CDR1 as MNHEY and CDR2 as SVGAGI. The CDR3 has 14 amino acids. Trimming cost V 5 bases and J 2 bases, with 9 bases left between them. CDR3 protein: CASSLRFNTGELFF. The CDR3, as DNA: TGTGCCAGCAGTCTCAGATTTAACACCGGGGAGCTGTTTTTT.

CDR3 loop: CAWRPADRTNYGYTF. DNA of the CDR3: TGTGCCTGGAGGCCTGCGGACAGAACGAACTATGGCTACACCTTC. The V call is TRBV30, the J call TRBJ1-2, with D possibly being TRBD1 (6 bases). Trimming took off 3 bases at V and 2 bases at J, with 16 bases between the two ends. The CDR3 extends over 15 amino acids. Germline loops: CDR1 GTSNPN, CDR2 SVGIG (reference sequence).

The sample holds one count of this clone. The gene calls are TRBV5-4 and TRBJ2-1, with 9 positions matching TRBD2. Losses at the gene ends were 3 bases for V and 5 bases for J; bases not matched to a gene: 9. The germline gives CDR1 SGHNT, CDR2 YYREEE (reference sequence). This CDR3 region has 16 residues. DNA of the CDR3: TGTGCCAGCAGCTGGGGGCGACTAGCGGCCAACAATGAGCAGTTCTTC. Encoded protein: CASSWGRLAANNEQFF.

As concerns this clone: Lacking the conserved final phenylalanine or tryptophan, this CDR3 likely reflects a read error. The DNA is omitted, as the CDR3 cannot be located on it reliably, and the CDR3 follows TCRdb's listing. V is TRBV3-1 (or the pseudogene TRBV3-2) and J is TRBJ1-1; the table's D call, TRBD1, was not checked against the DNA. Per the germline V gene, CDR1 is LGHDT and CDR2 is YNNKEL (reference sequence). Ends included, the CDR3 has 11 residues. The CDR3 is CASSQDRVGQP.

Concerning this clone itself: This sample includes further DNA sequences coding for the same CDR3. The J gene is TRBJ1-2, the V gene TRBV2; 7 bases align to TRBD1. V was pared by 7 bases and J by 0 bases, with 5 bases of the junction left unmatched. The CDR3 runs 14 residues. Per the germline V gene, CDR1 is SNHLY and CDR2 is FYNNEI. CDR3 residues: CASTAGQSNYGYTF. As DNA, the CDR3 is TGTGCCAGCACCGCGGGACAGTCTAACTATGGCTACACCTTC.

This chain connects TRBV7-8 to TRBJ1-2; perhaps TRBD1 as D (6 bases). There are 18 residues in the CDR3. V was shortened by 2 bases and J by 0 bases, with 19 bases between the two germline ends. Germline V lookup: CDR1 SGHVS, CDR2 FQNEAQ. The CDR3 loop reads CASSLPPLRQASNYGYTF. In nucleotides, the CDR3 is TGTGCCAGCAGCTTACCACCTTTAAGACAGGCGTCTAACTATGGCTACACCTTC.

The chain joins TRBV4-1 to TRBJ1-6; D is unresolved. V lost 4 bases to trimming and J lost 7 bases, with 14 bases between them. This CDR3 comprises 15 residues. Germline V gene lookup returns CDR1 MGHRA and CDR2 YSYEKL. CDR3: CASSPEGVRNSPLHF. The CDR3 DNA sequence: TGCGCCAGCAGCCCGGAGGGAGTAAGGAATTCACCCCTCCACTTT.

The gene calls are TRBV3-1 (or the pseudogene TRBV3-2) and TRBJ1-3; 7 positions match TRBD1. Trimming took 3 bases from V and 2 from J; bases not matched to a gene: 1. The CDR3 sequence is 14 residues long. Germline CDR1 reads LGHDT; CDR2 reads YNNKEL (reference sequence). The DNA of the CDR3 is TGTGCCAGCAGCCAGCAGGGGGCTGGAAACACCATATATTTT. Protein: CASSQQGAGNTIYF.

V usage is TRBV24-1 and J usage is TRBJ2-5; 9 nucleotides match TRBD2. The V segment lost 8 bases and the J segment 5 bases; nucleotides outside the gene matches: 8. Germline-derived CDR1 and CDR2 are KGHDR and SFDVKD. This CDR3 spans 14 amino acids. DNA for the CDR3: TGTGCCACCACCAGCGGGGGGATGGGGGAGACCCAGTACTTC. Translation gives CATTSGGMGETQYF.

V usage is TRBV10-1 and J usage is TRBJ2-3, with 8 bases aligning to TRBD2. In germline, CDR1 is WNHNN, CDR2 SYGVQD (reference sequence). V was pared by 5 bases and J by 7 bases, with 5 bases of the junction left unmatched. CDR3 length equals 13 residues. CDR3 loop: CASSSGRGNTQYF. The CDR3 nucleotides are TGCGCCAGCAGTTCCGGGAGGGGGAATACGCAGTATTTT.

The chain couples TRBV3-1 (or the pseudogene TRBV3-2) to TRBJ2-1; 11 bases line up with TRBD2. The germline gives CDR1 LGHDT, CDR2 YNNKEL (reference sequence). The ends lost 4 bases at V and 8 bases at J; junction bases unmatched: 7. The CDR3 runs to 15 residues. Written as DNA, the CDR3 is TGTGCCAGCAGCCGGGGTAGCGGGGGGGCTTATGAGCAGTTCTTC. Translation gives CASSRGSGGAYEQFF.

CDR3 nucleotide sequence: TGTGCCAGCAGTGAATTGTGGACAGGGGGCGCTAACACTGAAGCTTTCTTT. Translated: CASSELWTGGANTEAFF. The chain employs TRBV6-1 and TRBJ1-1; TRBD1 matches at 11 bases. Germline CDR1 is MNHNS and CDR2 is SASEGT. With 2 bases clipped from V and 2 bases from J, the junction kept 7 bases outside the gene matches. CDR3 length: 17 amino acids.

The CDR3 protein is CASRGGAGGNQPQHF. The CDR3 DNA reads TGTGCCAGCAGGGGCGGGGCGGGAGGCAATCAGCCCCAGCATTTT. The chain uses TRBV9 and TRBJ1-5; D might be TRBD1 (5 bases). CDR1 SGDLS and CDR2 YYNGEE come from the germline V gene. This CDR3 is 15 amino acids long. V lost 5 bases and J 2 bases, leaving 14 bases between the germline ends.

The chain is built from TRBV5-1 and TRBJ2-1; a possible D gene is TRBD1 (5 bases). There are 15 residues in the CDR3. The V and J ends lost 3 bases and 0 bases respectively, with 10 bases between them. Germline V gene lookup returns CDR1 SGHRS and CDR2 YFSETQ. CDR3: CASSSGQGSYNEQFF. CDR3 coding DNA: TGCGCCAGCAGCTCAGGGCAGGGCTCCTACAATGAGCAGTTCTTC.

The V gene is TRBV7-2, the J gene TRBJ1-3; D perhaps matches TRBD1 (6 bases). V was trimmed by 1 base and J by 3 bases, leaving 10 bases between them. Germline loops: CDR1 SGHTA, CDR2 FQGNSA. The CDR3 runs 15 residues. CDR3 residues: CASSLEGGGGNTIYF. The CDR3 region has the DNA TGTGCCAGCAGCTTAGAAGGGGGGGGTGGAAACACCATATATTTT.

The chain combines TRBV3-1 (or the pseudogene TRBV3-2) with TRBJ1-3; D ambiguous. Trimming pared 5 bases from V and 3 bases from J, leaving 17 bases between. Germline V gene sequence: CDR1 LGHDT, CDR2 YNNKEL (reference sequence). There are 16 residues in the CDR3. CDR3 protein: CASSFHTTGIGNTIYF. In nucleotides, the CDR3 is TGTGCCAGCAGCTTTCACACGACGGGAATTGGAAACACCATATATTTT.

The V call is TRBV7-2, the J call TRBJ1-3, with D unclear. The germline gives CDR1 SGHTA, CDR2 FQGNSA. This CDR3 is 12 amino acids long. The germline V and J ends were trimmed by 5 bases and 5 bases, with 7 bases remaining between them. The CDR3 spells CASSLKRNTIYF. The CDR3 DNA follows: TGTGCCAGCAGCCTAAAAAGAAACACCATATATTTT.